The next 32 T cell receptor beta chains were all read from a single sample in a study of blood T cells in healthy people across ages. Together with a sample-barcoded 5' primer, a J-beta primer mix was included in a second PCR lasting roughly 6 to 12 cycles. Each CDR3 protein gets one entry after TCRdb re-called the 5' RACE reads with MiXCR. The data hold under 2,000,000 distinct CDR3 sequences, with about 50% observed a single time. The sequenced sample consisted of blood. The origin of the receptors is a middle-aged woman in good health.

The gene calls are TRBV6-5 and TRBJ2-3; D unresolved. Deletions cut 1 base from V and 2 bases from J, with 10 bases between. Germline V gene data show CDR1 as MNHEY and CDR2 as SVGAGI. There are 15 residues in the CDR3. CDR3 nucleotides: TGTGCCAGCAGTTACTTAGGCAGCCCCACAGATACGCAGTATTTT. This translates into CASSYLGSPTDTQYF.

This clonotype was picked up one time. CDR3 DNA sequence: TGCAGTGCTCCAGGGGCCGTCATCGGCAATCAGCCCCAGCATTTT. Protein: CSAPGAVIGNQPQHF. The J gene is TRBJ1-5, the V gene TRBV20-1; D is perhaps TRBD1 (6 bases). Trimming pared 5 bases from V and 2 bases from J, leaving 16 bases between. The germline gives CDR1 DFQATT, CDR2 SNEGSKA (reference sequence). This CDR3 is 15 amino acids long.

In its sample, this clonotype was seen many times. V usage is TRBV29-1 and J usage is TRBJ2-3, with D possibly TRBD1 on 6 matching bases. Germline V gene data show CDR1 as SQVTM and CDR2 as ANQGSEA. Trimming took 3 bases from V and 5 from J, leaving 9 bases between them. The CDR3 is made up of 12 amino acids. CDR3 protein: CSVDRGRDTQYF. In nucleotides, the CDR3 is TGCAGCGTTGACAGGGGCAGAGATACGCAGTATTTT.

As for this clonotype: A read error may produce the germline difference seen at one junction end. The chain is built from TRBV20-1 and TRBJ2-4, with D perhaps being TRBD1 or TRBD2 (5 bases each). The CDR3 has 13 amino acids. Germline V lookup: CDR1 DFQATT, CDR2 SNEGSKA (reference sequence). This CDR3 reads CGARDQGVGEQYF. CDR3 in DNA: TGCGGTGCTAGAGATCAGGGAGTGGGTGAGCAGTACTTC.

The chain joins TRBV2 to TRBJ2-5, with no clear D. With 9 bases removed from V and 3 bases from J, the gap between germline ends came to 14 bases. This CDR3 has 13 amino acids. Germline CDR1 SNHLY, CDR2 FYNNEI. CDR3: CARRTLEEETQYF. The DNA of the CDR3 is TGTGCCAGAAGGACCCTGGAAGAAGAGACCCAGTACTTC.

This clonotype was seen only once. V gene TRBV20-1 combines with J gene TRBJ1-5, with 8 bases that match TRBD1. With 3 bases clipped from V and 9 bases from J, the junction kept 7 bases outside the gene matches. This CDR3 is 13 amino acids long. Germline loops: CDR1 DFQATT, CDR2 SNEGSKA (reference sequence). The CDR3 region is CSASGQGGGPQHF. DNA for the CDR3: TGCAGTGCTAGTGGACAGGGAGGTGGGCCCCAGCATTTT.

This clonotype was counted between two and nine times. The CDR3 sequence is CSVEDWGGGYTF. The CDR3 nucleotides are TGCAGCGTTGAAGATTGGGGAGGAGGCTACACCTTC. The chain links TRBV29-1 to TRBJ1-2; no definite D call. The CDR3 has 12 residues. The V gene's germline CDR1 is SQVTM and CDR2 ANQGSEA. Trimming took off 0 bases at V and 8 bases at J, with 10 bases between the two ends.

The chain joins TRBV20-1 to TRBJ2-7; unclear D gene. Deletions cut 3 bases from V and 6 bases from J, with 12 bases between. Germline V gene sequence: CDR1 DFQATT, CDR2 SNEGSKA (reference sequence). CDR3 length: 12 residues. In nucleotides, the CDR3 is TGCAGTGCTAGGGAGTTGCCCCGCGAGCAGTACTTC. This codes for CSARELPREQYF.

This clonotype was seen more than once but under ten times. The J gene is TRBJ2-3, the V gene TRBV6-5; no firm D call. CDR1 and CDR2 (germline): MNHEY, SVGAGI. The CDR3 has 13 residues. V was shortened by 6 bases and J by 8 bases, with 15 bases between the two germline ends. CDR3: CASSWTASSTQYF. Written as DNA, the CDR3 is TGTGCCAGCAGCTGGACGGCCTCCTCTACGCAGTATTTT.

V gene TRBV7-9 combines with J gene TRBJ1-4; no clear D. The CDR3 is made up of 14 amino acids. Germline values: CDR1 SEHNR, CDR2 FQNEAQ (reference sequence). Trimming removed 4 bases at V and 5 bases at J, with 11 bases between. The chain's CDR3 is CASSYDTRNEKLFF. As DNA, the CDR3 is TGTGCCAGCAGCTACGACACTCGGAATGAAAAACTGTTTTTT.

The chain employs TRBV4-2 and TRBJ1-5, with a possible D match to TRBD1 (5 bases). This CDR3 spans 15 amino acids. Trimming shortened V by 1 base and J by 5 bases, and 12 bases separated the two germline ends. The germline gives CDR1 LGHNA, CDR2 YNFKEQ. The CDR3 reads CASSQAGFGDQPQHF. The CDR3 nucleotides read TGTGCCAGCAGCCAAGCAGGGTTCGGCGATCAGCCCCAGCATTTT.

V is TRBV9 and J is TRBJ1-6; 7 nucleotides align to TRBD1. Trimming took 2 bases from V and 9 from J; bases not matched to a gene: 5. The CDR3 is made up of 14 amino acids. The germline gives CDR1 SGDLS, CDR2 YYNGEE. CDR3 DNA: TGTGCCAGCAGCGTGGGAACAGGGGTTTCACCCCTCCACTTT. Protein: CASSVGTGVSPLHF. Variable domain in full (rest from reference TRBV9 and TRBJ1-6): DSGVTQTPKHLITATGQRVTLRCSPRSGDLSVYWYQQSLDQGLQFLIQYYNGEERAKGNILERFSAQQFPDLHSELNLSSLELGDSALYFCASSVGTGVSPLHFGNGTRLTVT.

This clonotype was counted only a few times. The chain links TRBV20-1 to TRBJ1-4; D not certain. Germline V lookup: CDR1 DFQATT, CDR2 SNEGSKA (reference sequence). The CDR3 totals 13 residues. Trimming took off 3 bases at V and 6 bases at J, with 11 bases between the two ends. The CDR3 region has the DNA TGCAGTGCTAGTGGCGGCTCTCATGAAAAACTGTTTTTT. This translates into CSASGGSHEKLFF.

The J gene is TRBJ2-7, the V gene TRBV7-9, with D possibly matching TRBD1 (6 bases). The CDR3 covers 15 residues. Germline V gene sequence: CDR1 SEHNR, CDR2 FQNEAQ (reference sequence). Deletions cut 1 base from V and 6 bases from J, with 16 bases between. The CDR3 protein is CASSLGFQGHGEQYF. The CDR3 bases are TGTGCCAGCAGCTTAGGTTTCCAGGGGCATGGCGAGCAGTACTTC.

Of note for this clonotype: One junction end does not reproduce the germline sequence, and a read error may be involved. The CDR3 DNA reads TGTGCCCGCAGTGTCCGGCCGGCGGGGAGCACAGATACGCAGTATTTT. This gives the protein CARSVRPAGSTDTQYF. The chain couples TRBV7-2 to TRBJ2-3, with D maybe TRBD2 (6 bases). Per the germline V gene, CDR1 is SGHTA and CDR2 is FQGNSA. The CDR3 runs 16 residues. Looking up the rest from reference TRBV7-2 and TRBJ2-3 gives the full variable domain: GAGVSQSPSNKVTEKGKDVELRCDPISGHTALYWYRQSLGQGLEFLIYFQGNSAPDKSGLPSDRFSAERTGGSVSTLTIQRTQQEDSAVYLCARSVRPAGSTDTQYFGPGTRLTVL.

The chain couples TRBV5-1 to TRBJ1-2; no firm D call. The CDR3 length is 14 residues. Trimming pared 5 bases from V and 0 bases from J, leaving 11 bases between. CDR1 is SGHRS and CDR2 is YFSETQ in the germline V gene. The CDR3 here is CASRQRGANYGYTF. DNA of the CDR3: TGCGCCAGCAGGCAAAGAGGCGCTAACTATGGCTACACCTTC.

The gene calls are TRBV28 and TRBJ2-7, with 11 bases matching TRBD1. The J segment lost 4 bases and the V segment lost 6 bases, leaving 23 bases of the junction unmatched. Germline V gives CDR1 MDHEN, CDR2 SYDVKM. There are 20 residues in the CDR3. The CDR3 region has the DNA TGTGCCAGCAGCCACCCTTACATACGGACAGGGGGCGCGGAGATTTACGAGCAGTACTTC. Encoded protein: CASSHPYIRTGGAEIYEQYF.

Many counts were recorded for this clonotype. The V call is TRBV29-1, the J call TRBJ2-4; D may correspond to TRBD1 or TRBD2 (5 bases each). Trimming shortened V by 6 bases and J by 9 bases, and 15 bases separated the two germline ends. Germline values: CDR1 SQVTM, CDR2 ANQGSEA. This CDR3 is built from 12 residues. The CDR3 bases are TGCAGCGTGGGGGTAGGGTCCGGCATTCAGTACTTC. Translation gives CSVGVGSGIQYF.

The table lists this clonotype with a few counts. The chain couples TRBV11-1 to TRBJ2-7; 9 nucleotides line up with TRBD2. The CDR3 is 14 amino acids. V lost 5 bases and J lost 4; bases outside the gene matches: 6. In germline, CDR1 is SGHAT, CDR2 FQDESV (reference sequence). CDR3 DNA: TGTGCCAGCAGCATCGGGACTAGCTTGTACGAGCAGTACTTC. Its translation: CASSIGTSLYEQYF.

A word on this clonotype: A read error may explain this, as a much larger clone is one base away. The chain employs TRBV6-5 and TRBJ2-7, with D tentatively TRBD2 (5 bases). V dropped 5 bases and J dropped 0 bases, with 14 bases sitting between them. Germline CDR1 reads MNHEY; CDR2 reads SVGAGI. The CDR3 covers 15 residues. Here the CDR3 DNA reads TGTGCCAGCAGTCTAGCTAGGGTCGGCTCCTACGAGCAGTACTTC. It encodes CASSLARVGSYEQYF.

The V call is TRBV24-1, the J call TRBJ2-1; TRBD2 matches 15 bases. This CDR3 contains 16 residues. Germline assignment: CDR1 KGHDR and CDR2 SFDVKD. V lost 2 bases to trimming and J lost 5 bases; unmatched junction nucleotides: 0. The CDR3 DNA sequence: TGTGCCACCAGTGATTGGACTAGCGGGGGGGACAATGAGCAGTTCTTC. The encoded protein is CATSDWTSGGDNEQFF.

The rearrangement joins TRBV25-1 to TRBJ1-4, with D possibly being TRBD1 (5 bases). From germline, CDR1 is MGHDK and CDR2 SYGVNS. V gave up 0 bases and J gave up 6 bases, with 26 bases separating them. The CDR3 spans 20 residues. Here the CDR3 DNA reads TGTGCCAGCAGTGAATATGTTCAGCGGGGCCGGCCTTTGGGGTATGAAAAACTGTTTTTT. Protein sequence: CASSEYVQRGRPLGYEKLFF.

The chain links TRBV12-3 or TRBV12-4 to TRBJ1-5; unclear D gene. CDR3 size: 11 residues. V was pared by 1 base and J by 9 bases, with 4 bases between. CDR3 sequence (DNA): TGTGCCAGCAGTTTAGGGCTGCCCCAGCATTTT. Translating it yields CASSLGLPQHF.

The chain has TRBV27 and TRBJ1-5, with unresolved D. Germline loops: CDR1 MNHEY, CDR2 SMNVEV (reference sequence). The ends were cut back, 8 bases at V and 3 bases at J, with 14 bases in the middle. The CDR3 runs to 14 residues. DNA for the CDR3: TGTGCCAGCGCATATGGAGCTGACAATCAGCCCCAGCATTTT. Protein product: CASAYGADNQPQHF.

V gene TRBV6-5 combines with J gene TRBJ1-2, with 8 bases aligning to TRBD1. The CDR3 covers 17 residues. Looked up from germline, CDR1 is MNHEY and CDR2 is SVGAGI. The J segment lost 6 bases and the V segment lost 2 bases, leaving 14 bases of the junction unmatched. The CDR3 DNA sequence: TGTGCCAGCAGTTACGGGCAGGGGGCCAGCTCTGTGAATGGCTACACCTTC. Translated: CASSYGQGASSVNGYTF.

This rearrangement joins TRBV20-1 to TRBJ2-3; 9 positions agree with TRBD2. The CDR3 extends over 16 amino acids. Germline CDR1 and CDR2: DFQATT and SNEGSKA (reference sequence). With V trimmed by 1 base and J by 1 base, 6 bases remained unmatched. CDR3 coding DNA: TGCAGTGCTAGAGCTGGAGGCGGGGGGGGCACAGATACGCAGTATTTT. The encoded protein is CSARAGGGGGTDTQYF.

The chain is built from TRBV4-2 and TRBJ2-5; a weak D match, TRBD2 (6 bases). The CDR3 covers 18 residues. Trimming shortened V by 0 bases and J by 1 base, and 18 bases separated the two germline ends. Germline values: CDR1 LGHNA, CDR2 YNFKEQ. As DNA, the CDR3 is TGTGCCAGCAGCCAAGAGGGCCTTGAATTGGAGGGCCAAGAGACCCAGTACTTC. Protein: CASSQEGLELEGQETQYF.

This chain uses TRBV6-6 with TRBJ1-2, with 12 bases identical to TRBD1. CDR1 is MNHNY, CDR2 SVGAGI, per germline (reference sequence). The CDR3 is made up of 18 amino acids. J gave up 7 bases and V 5 bases, and 17 bases lay outside the gene matches. CDR3 sequence reads: CASSTNPRDRGRPGGYTF. The CDR3 nucleotides are TGTGCCAGCAGTACGAACCCCCGGGACAGGGGGCGGCCGGGTGGCTACACCTTC.

This clonotype was picked up a small number of times. The chain combines TRBV20-1 with TRBJ2-7; 8 bases map to TRBD2. The CDR3 has 14 amino acids. Germline lookup yields CDR1 DFQATT and CDR2 SNEGSKA (reference sequence). Trimming removed 3 bases from V and 5 bases from J; junction bases left unmatched: 9. DNA for the CDR3: TGCAGTGCTAGGCGCGGCGGGGGGAGAAACGAGCAGTACTTC. This gives the protein CSARRGGGRNEQYF.

J is TRBJ2-4 and V is TRBV20-1; 9 positions agree with TRBD2. TRBJ2-7 explains the end of the DNA better; the J call may be wrong. The CDR3 is made up of 14 amino acids. CDR1 is DFQATT and CDR2 is SNEGSKA in the germline V gene (reference sequence). The CDR3 sequence: CSARVPSAGGEQYF. The DNA of the CDR3 is TGCAGTGCTAGAGTCCCCTCAGCGGGAGGCGAGCAGTACTTC.

Only a few counts were recorded for this clonotype. The V call is TRBV20-1, the J call TRBJ2-4; D is unresolved. V gave up 3 bases and J gave up 1 base, with 10 bases separating them. CDR3 length equals 14 residues. Germline V lookup: CDR1 DFQATT, CDR2 SNEGSKA (reference sequence). CDR3 residues: CSASPGRAKNIQYF. Here the CDR3 DNA reads TGCAGTGCTAGTCCTGGAAGGGCCAAAAACATTCAGTACTTC.

This clonotype was counted once. V gene TRBV28 combines with J gene TRBJ2-1; TRBD2 is a possible D gene (6 bases). This CDR3 is built from 16 residues. Germline lookup yields CDR1 MDHEN and CDR2 SYDVKM. Trimming took 3 bases from V and 7 from J, leaving 19 bases between them. For the CDR3, the DNA is TGTGCCAGCAGTTTGTCCGGGACTGCCCTCCTGAATGAGCAGTTCTTC. Its translation is CASSLSGTALLNEQFF.